These 2 T cell receptor beta chains originate from one sample sequenced in a study of control samples from healthy donors and cancer patients. Only in-frame clones appear in the TCRdb table, and some are missing; sequencing was by immunoSEQ multiplex PCR. The repertoire holds about 160,000 clones, with roughly 95% as singletons. Material: blood. These receptors were collected from a woman in her twenties or thirties in good health.

This clone was observed once. The chain recombines TRBV5-1 with TRBJ1-4; D uncertain. Trimming shortened V by 5 bases and J by 8 bases, and 22 bases separated the two germline ends. Germline V gives CDR1 SGHRS, CDR2 YFSETQ. CDR3 length: 16 amino acids. The CDR3 here is CASRADAGFGSEKLFF. Here the CDR3 DNA reads TGCGCCAGCAGGGCGGACGCGGGTTTCGGGTCCGAAAAACTGTTTTTT.

Many counts were recorded for this clone. V is TRBV6-2 or TRBV6-3 and J is TRBJ1-2, with a tentative D call TRBD1 (5 bases). Germline assignment: CDR1 MNHEY and CDR2 SVGEGT. This CDR3 has 13 residues. V was clipped by 5 bases and J by 4 bases, with 11 bases between them. Written as DNA, the CDR3 is TGTGCCAGCAGTCACGACAGCTCCTATGGCTACACCTTC. Translation: CASSHDSSYGYTF.